The sequence of this T cell receptor beta chain was determined in a study of T cells in localized non-small cell lung cancer. Study-wide results and limits: When the top 100 tumor clones were examined, a median approximately 54 of them also appeared in the adjacent lung, which was paired and uninvolved. It was uninvolved adjacent lung that showed the highest T cell clonality, exceeding tumor. A raised T cell density in blood coincided with lengthier overall survival.

TCRdb's table, derived via immunoSEQ multiplex PCR, lists solely in-frame clones and lacks some. The data show roughly 39,000 clones, roughly 83% seen once. As regards this clone: The target antigen is unknown.

The length of the CDR3 is 12 residues. Germline V gives CDR1 SQVTM, CDR2 ANQGSEA. V lost 7 bases, J lost 1 base, and 11 bases lay in between. The genes are TRBV29-1 and TRBJ2-7; D gene ambiguous. The sequences come from PBMCs, collected before any cancer treatment. The clonotype comes from a woman aged 40 to 75 with stage II squamous cell lung carcinoma. The CDR3 sequence: CSALAASYEQYF. As DNA, the CDR3 is TGCAGCGCCCTCGCAGCTTCCTACGAGCAGTACTTC.